A single sample gave rise to the 10 T cell receptor beta chains below, sequenced in a study of CD8+ T cells in alopecia areata. Sequencing relied on a cDNA template that was reverse transcribed from extracted RNA. Libraries were prepared by immunoSEQ multiplex PCR; TCRdb keeps only in-frame clonotypes and omits some of them. The sample has 250,000 or so clones, none seen only once. Pooled cells of cutaneous lymph node origin were sorted on CD4, CD8alpha, NKG2D, NKG2ACE and other markers. The sequencing input was CD4+ T cells sorted from a lymph node. These receptors were collected from a C3H/HeJ mouse with alopecia areata. For the strain, the MHC haplotype given is H2-k.

This clone was seen a handful of times. Here the gene names and germline are mouse. Here the CDR3 reads CASSQDWDKTEVFF. CDR3 DNA, as far as it was read: TGTGCCAGCAGCCAAGATTGGGACAAAACA. This chain joins TRBV5 and TRBJ1-1, with D possibly being TRBD1 (6 bases). Read coverage stops 4 residues before the CDR3 terminus; the germline J gene supplies the remainder. Germline V lookup: CDR1 LGHNA, CDR2 YNLKQL (reference sequence). CDR3 size: 14 residues.

This clone was detected a few times. Germline and genes: mouse. The CDR3 end falls 4 residues outside the read, so it is completed with the germline J gene. The chain couples TRBV5 to TRBJ2-7, with TRBD2 matching over 9 bases. Germline CDR1 is LGHNA and CDR2 is YNLKQL (reference sequence). V gave up 2 bases and J gave up 2 bases; unmatched junction bases: 4. This CDR3 region has 15 residues. The sequenced CDR3 bases are TGTGCCAGCAGCCAATTGGGGGGGCGCCCCTAT. Protein product: CASSQLGGRPY. The whole CDR3 region reads CASSQLGGRPYEQYF.

In the case of this clone: The genes are named according to mouse. Distinct nucleotide sequences in the sample also encode this CDR3. Incomplete CDR3 DNA: TGTGCCAGCAGCCAAGAGAGGGACTGGGGGGAT. It is translated as CASSQERDWGD. The full CDR3 reads CASSQERDWGDEQYF. The V call is TRBV5, the J call TRBJ2-7; 12 nucleotides match TRBD2. Read coverage stops 4 residues before the CDR3 terminus; the germline J gene supplies the remainder. The CDR3 is 15 residues long. The germline V gene has CDR1 LGHNA and CDR2 YNLKQL (reference sequence).

This clone showed up just a few times. Mouse gene names and germline throughout. The CDR3 is cut off 4 residues early in the read; its end comes from the germline J gene. J is TRBJ2-5 and V is TRBV13-1, with 9 bases that match TRBD2. The germline V gene has CDR1 NSHNY and CDR2 SYGAGN. The CDR3 has 15 residues. The CDR3 region is CASSDVGGAGDTQYF. The covered CDR3 bases are TGTGCCAGCAGTGATGTTGGGGGGGCGGGAGAC.

A remark on this clone: Gene names and germline refer to mouse. The read ends 4 residues shy of where the CDR3 ends; the end is completed using the germline J gene. The chain combines TRBV19 with TRBJ2-7; possible D gene TRBD2, 7 bases. This CDR3 region has 14 residues. V lost 1 base, J lost 3 bases, and 11 bases lay in between. Germline V CDR1 and CDR2: FNHDT, SITEND (reference sequence). The DNA read from the CDR3 is TGTGCCAGCAGTATAACCTGGGGGCTCTAT. Its translation is CASSITWGLY. The whole CDR3 reads CASSITWGLYEQYF.

A few counts support this clone. Any gene name here is a mouse gene name. The missing CDR3 end, 4 residues past where the read stops, is filled in from the germline J gene. The chain links TRBV31 to TRBJ2-4; tentatively, D is TRBD1 (5 bases). CDR1 and CDR2 (germline): GKSSPN, SITVG. V lost 4 bases, J lost 0 bases, and 11 bases lay in between. There are 14 residues in the CDR3. The CDR3 spells CAWTARTSQNTLYF. Partial CDR3 DNA: TGTGCCTGGACCGCCCGGACAAGTCAAAAC.

Notes on this clone: Gene names refer to mouse genes. The CDR3 end falls 4 residues outside the read, so it is completed with the germline J gene. Within the sample, other DNA sequences also encode this same CDR3. The genes are TRBV5 and TRBJ2-5, with D perhaps matching TRBD2 (6 bases). CDR3 length: 15 amino acids. V lost 0 bases and J 0 bases, leaving 7 bases between the germline ends. The germline V gene has CDR1 LGHNA and CDR2 YNLKQL (reference sequence). The CDR3 DNA, read in part, is TGTGCCAGCAGCCAAGACTGGGGAAACCAAGAC. Protein product: CASSQDWGNQD. The CDR3 as a whole reads CASSQDWGNQDTQYF.

In its sample, this clone was seen a few times. The genes are named according to mouse. The CDR3 sequence is CAWSLRGADAETLYF. Partial CDR3 DNA: TGTGCCTGGAGTCTAAGGGGGGCTGATGCAGAA. This chain connects TRBV31 to TRBJ2-3; D is perhaps TRBD2 (7 bases). The read finishes 4 residues shy of the CDR3 end, and the germline J gene is used to complete it. The CDR3 is 15 amino acids. Trimming pared 0 bases from V and 2 bases from J, leaving 12 bases between. The V gene's germline CDR1 is GKSSPN and CDR2 SITVG.

This clone occurred many times. Gene labels here are mouse ones. Coverage ceases 4 residues before the CDR3 finishes, and the germline J gene fills in the end. The genes are TRBV19 and TRBJ1-2, with D perhaps matching TRBD1 (6 bases). Germline values: CDR1 FNHDT, CDR2 SITEND (reference sequence). V gave up 4 bases and J gave up 0 bases, with 10 bases separating them. CDR3 size: 14 residues. The CDR3 DNA, read in part, is TGTGCCAGCAGTTCCAGGGGCACAAACTCC. This codes for CASSSRGTNS. The whole CDR3 sequence is CASSSRGTNSDYTF.

Note on this clone: Any gene name here is a mouse gene name. The identical CDR3 is also encoded by other nucleotide sequences in the sample. Here the CDR3 reads CAWSLGGSQNTLYF. The sequenced part of the CDR3 DNA is TGTGCCTGGAGTCTTGGGGGGAGTCAAAAC. V usage is TRBV31 and J usage is TRBJ2-4; 7 bases agree with TRBD2. The sequence runs out 4 residues before the end of the CDR3; the remainder is reconstructed from the germline J gene. Germline CDR1 and CDR2: GKSSPN and SITVG. CDR3 length equals 14 residues. After removal of 0 bases from V and 0 bases from J, the junction contained 0 bases not matched to a gene. The entire variable domain, with the rest obtained from reference TRBV31 and TRBJ2-4, is as follows: AQTIHQWPVAEIKAVGSPLSLGCTIKGKSSPNLYWYWQATGGTLQQLFYSITVGQVESVVQLNLSASRPKDDQFILSTEKLLLSHSGFYLCAWSLGGSQNTLYFGAGTRLSVL.